The 13 T cell receptor beta chains presented below share a single source sample, sequenced in a study of shared clonotypes between healthy human individuals. Data came from immunoSEQ multiplex PCR; TCRdb stores just in-frame clones and leaves some out. Of approximately 2,200,000 clones listed, about 92% are singletons. CD45RO-negative cells were positively selected for CCR7, leaving out terminally differentiated effector memory CD45RA+ cells. The material sequenced was naive CD8+ T cells from PBMCs. These receptors were collected from a man aged 18 to 29 in good health. Some clones in this sample may be carry-over from other donors' samples.

The CDR3 DNA is TGTGCCAGCAAGGTCGGCAGGGCCTCCTACGAGCAGTACTTC. This translates into CASKVGRASYEQYF. The genes are TRBV6-5 and TRBJ2-7, with a possible D match to TRBD1 (5 bases). This CDR3 contains 14 residues. Germline V lookup: CDR1 MNHEY, CDR2 SVGAGI. V dropped 7 bases and J dropped 0 bases, with 13 bases sitting between them.

About this clone: Other nucleotide sequences from this sample produce the same CDR3. The chain employs TRBV27 and TRBJ2-7, with TRBD2 as a possible D gene (5 bases). V lost 6 bases, J lost 3 bases, and 12 bases lay in between. This CDR3 is 13 amino acids long. CDR1 is MNHEY and CDR2 is SMNVEV in the germline V gene (reference sequence). CDR3: CASSIRGSYEQYF. CDR3 DNA: TGTGCCAGCAGCATTCGTGGGAGCTACGAGCAGTACTTC.

The gene calls are TRBV6-5 and TRBJ2-7, with 8 bases lining up with TRBD1. V lost 6 bases, J lost 2 bases, and 6 bases stayed unmatched. This CDR3 contains 14 residues. CDR1 is MNHEY and CDR2 is SVGAGI in the germline V gene. The CDR3 nucleotides read TGTGCCAGCAGAATAAACAGGGGGGCCTACGAGCAGTACTTC. Translation: CASRINRGAYEQYF.

The J gene is TRBJ1-5, the V gene TRBV4-1; D call uncertain. V was trimmed by 0 bases and J by 0 bases, leaving 12 bases between them. The V gene's germline CDR1 is MGHRA and CDR2 YSYEKL. The CDR3 totals 17 residues. CDR3: CASSQDYGGNSNQPQHF. The DNA of the CDR3 is TGCGCCAGCAGCCAAGATTACGGAGGTAATAGCAATCAGCCCCAGCATTTT.

V gene TRBV25-1 combines with J gene TRBJ1-1; TRBD1 might be the D (5 bases). Deletions cut 6 bases from V and 3 bases from J, with 14 bases between. This CDR3 contains 14 residues. Germline V CDR1 and CDR2: MGHDK, SYGVNS. The CDR3 sequence is CASSGPTDHTEAFF. The CDR3 region has the DNA TGTGCCAGCAGCGGCCCGACAGACCACACTGAAGCTTTCTTT.

V gene TRBV19 combines with J gene TRBJ1-1; D might be TRBD1 (5 bases). The V gene's germline CDR1 is LNHDA and CDR2 SQIVND (reference sequence). CDR3 length: 15 amino acids. Trimming removed 10 bases from V and 1 base from J, with 19 bases in between. The CDR3 sequence is CATGGEAPWNTEAFF. As DNA, the CDR3 is TGTGCCACTGGGGGTGAGGCGCCATGGAACACTGAAGCTTTCTTT.

This clone was detected once. The chain joins TRBV6-1 to TRBJ1-5; weak D call: TRBD1 (5 bases). Germline CDR1 reads MNHNS; CDR2 reads SASEGT. V was shortened by 6 bases and J by 4 bases, with 10 bases between the two germline ends. The CDR3 has 13 amino acids. Here the CDR3 DNA reads TGTGCCAGCAGAGTCGGGGGAAATCAGCCCCAGCATTTT. It translates to CASRVGGNQPQHF.

The genes are TRBV15 and TRBJ2-4; 7 bases fit TRBD1. Germline V gene lookup returns CDR1 LNHNV and CDR2 YYDKDF (reference sequence). CDR3 length equals 12 residues. V trimming: 0 bases; J trimming: 13 bases; junction bases outside the gene matches: 3. CDR3 DNA sequence: TGTGCCACCAGCAGAGATATGGGACAGCAGTACTTC. It translates to CATSRDMGQQYF.

The chain recombines TRBV5-8 with TRBJ1-5, with TRBD1 matching 7 bases. The CDR3 covers 19 residues. Germline assignment: CDR1 SGHTS and CDR2 YDEGEE. The V segment lost 4 bases and the J segment 0 bases; nucleotides outside the gene matches: 16. CDR3 loop: CASSPRGRGTDNSNQPQHF. The CDR3 nucleotides are TGTGCCAGCAGCCCACGAGGGAGGGGGACAGATAATAGCAATCAGCCCCAGCATTTT.

Only one count was recorded for this clone. This chain links TRBV7-9 with TRBJ2-3; TRBD2 matches 8 bases. CDR1 is SEHNR, CDR2 FQNEAQ, per germline (reference sequence). The junction had 10 bases not matched to a gene; V was cut back by 8 bases and J by 0 bases. CDR3 length: 16 amino acids. CDR3 nucleotides: TGTGCCAGCCTCCCCCTGATAGCGGGAAGCACAGATACGCAGTATTTT. Protein: CASLPLIAGSTDTQYF.

V is TRBV11-2 and J is TRBJ2-1, with 7 bases lining up with TRBD2. Germline V gives CDR1 SGHAT, CDR2 FQNNGV. This CDR3 contains 15 residues. V shed 5 bases, J shed 7 bases, and the junction held 11 bases outside the gene matches. CDR3 DNA: TGTGCCAGCAGCCGTTGGGCGGGAGTCATTAATGAGCAGTTCTTC. It codes for CASSRWAGVINEQFF.

Regarding this clone: The same CDR3 arises from other DNA sequences in this sample as well. The chain recombines TRBV11-2 with TRBJ2-7; D uncertain. The CDR3 totals 12 residues. The germline gives CDR1 SGHAT, CDR2 FQNNGV. The ends were cut back, 2 bases at V and 3 bases at J, with 5 bases in the middle. CDR3 sequence reads: CASSLSRYEQYF. Here the CDR3 DNA reads TGTGCCAGCAGCTTATCCCGCTACGAGCAGTACTTC.

The J gene is TRBJ1-2, the V gene TRBV29-1; unclear D gene. The CDR3 contains 15 residues. Between the trimmed V and J ends, which lost 3 bases and 1 base, there was a span of 15 bases. Looked up from germline, CDR1 is SQVTM and CDR2 is ANQGSEA. CDR3 in amino acids: CSVEGNRDINYGYTF. The CDR3 coding sequence is TGCAGCGTTGAGGGTAATCGGGATATTAACTATGGCTACACCTTC.